A single sample gave rise to the 31 T cell receptor beta chains below, sequenced in a study of PD-L1 blockade in urothelial cancer. This table comes from immunoSEQ multiplex PCR, and its TCRdb copy is limited to in-frame clones, with some not included. This sample has 37,000 or so clones, with 70% to 85% found just once. This specimen consisted of PBMCs, obtained around atezolizumab (anti-PD-L1) treatment. The origin of the receptors is a man between 60 and 70 years old with urothelial cancer.

The CDR3 DNA reads TGCGCCAGCAGCCATGGGACAGGTGGCTACACCTTC. Translation: CASSHGTGGYTF. The rearrangement joins TRBV5-1 to TRBJ1-2; 8 positions match TRBD1. With V trimmed by 4 bases and J by 7 bases, 3 bases remained unmatched. Germline V gene data show CDR1 as SGHRS and CDR2 as YFSETQ. The CDR3 runs 12 residues.

V usage is TRBV5-1 and J usage is TRBJ2-2, with TRBD1 matching over 7 bases. The junction had 10 bases not matched to a gene; V was cut back by 8 bases and J by 3 bases. CDR1 is SGHRS and CDR2 is YFSETQ in the germline V gene. The CDR3 spans 15 residues. The CDR3 sequence is CASSIQGWHTGELFF. The CDR3 DNA reads as TGCGCCAGTTCCATACAGGGGTGGCACACCGGGGAGCTGTTTTTT. The variable domain in full, with the rest retrieved from reference TRBV5-1 and TRBJ2-2, is KAGVTQTPRYLIKTRGQQVTLSCSPISGHRSVSWYQQTPGQGLQFLFEYFSETQRNKGNFPGRFSGRQFSNSRSEMNVSTLELGDSALYLCASSIQGWHTGELFFGEGSRLTVL.

This sequence joins TRBV4-2 and TRBJ2-2; the match to TRBD2 covers 7 bases. CDR3 length: 13 amino acids. The V segment lost 3 bases and the J segment 9 bases; nucleotides outside the gene matches: 4. The germline V gene encodes CDR1 LGHNA and CDR2 YNFKEQ. CDR3 sequence: CASSQGGTRELFF. The CDR3 coding sequence is TGTGCCAGCAGCCAGGGAGGGACTCGGGAGCTGTTTTTT.

J is TRBJ2-1 and V is TRBV5-1, with a weak D call TRBD1 (6 bases). This CDR3 has 15 amino acids. V was cut by 4 bases and J by 7 bases, with 18 bases left in between. Germline V CDR1 and CDR2: SGHRS, YFSETQ. Here the CDR3 reads CASSTQGPRENEQFF. The CDR3 region has the DNA TGCGCCAGCAGCACACAGGGTCCTCGGGAAAATGAGCAGTTCTTC.

This clone showed up just a few times. The chain is built from TRBV19 and TRBJ1-1; 7 bases match TRBD1. Unmatched junction bases numbered 8, after V lost 4 bases and J lost 0 bases. This CDR3 contains 16 residues. Looked up from germline, CDR1 is LNHDA and CDR2 is SQIVND (reference sequence). The CDR3 DNA follows: TGTGCCAGTAGTACGTCCCGGACAGGAATGAACACTGAAGCTTTCTTT. Translating gives CASSTSRTGMNTEAFF. The whole variable domain, filled in from reference TRBV19 and TRBJ1-1, reads DGGITQSPKYLFRKEGQNVTLSCEQNLNHDAMYWYRQDPGQGLRLIYYSQIVNDFQKGDIAEGYSVSREKKESFPLTVTSAQKNPTAFYLCASSTSRTGMNTEAFFGQGTRLTVV.

A note on this clone: A clone one base away is much larger, so this may be a read error. The chain recombines TRBV7-9 with TRBJ2-1; D may be TRBD2 (5 bases). This CDR3 has 14 residues. Deletions cut 0 bases from V and 4 bases from J, with 7 bases between. The V gene's germline CDR1 is SEHNR and CDR2 FQNEAQ (reference sequence). CDR3 amino acids: CASSLAAGYNEQFF. For the CDR3, the DNA is TGTGCCAGCAGCTTAGCGGCGGGTTACAATGAGCAGTTCTTC.

The chain employs TRBV6-5 and TRBJ1-2; 7 nucleotides agree with TRBD1. In germline, CDR1 is MNHEY, CDR2 SVGAGI. The V gene end was trimmed by 5 bases and the J gene end by 4 bases; junction bases not matched to a gene: 10. This CDR3 is 15 amino acids long. The CDR3 loop reads CASSLSQAGGYGYTF. The DNA for the CDR3 is TGTGCCAGCAGTCTAAGTCAGGCAGGGGGCTATGGCTACACCTTC.

This chain connects TRBV5-4 to TRBJ2-1; D is possibly TRBD2 (5 bases). This CDR3 comprises 15 residues. CDR1 SGHNT and CDR2 YYREEE come from the germline V gene (reference sequence). The germline V and J ends were trimmed by 0 bases and 2 bases, with 9 bases remaining between them. The CDR3 coding sequence is TGTGCCAGCAGCTTGGTGGCGGGCCCCTACAATGAGCAGTTCTTC. Protein product: CASSLVAGPYNEQFF.

V is TRBV7-9 and J is TRBJ1-4; 8 bases align to TRBD1. With V trimmed by 4 bases and J by 5 bases, 3 bases remained unmatched. CDR1 is SEHNR and CDR2 is FQNEAQ in the germline V gene (reference sequence). CDR3 size: 14 residues. The CDR3 here is CASSWTGTNEKLFF. CDR3 bases: TGTGCCAGCAGCTGGACAGGGACAAATGAAAAACTGTTTTTT. The entire variable domain, with the rest obtained from reference TRBV7-9 and TRBJ1-4, is as follows: DTGVSQNPRHKITKRGQNVTFRCDPISEHNRLYWYRQTLGQGPEFLTYFQNEAQLEKSRLLSDRFSAERPKGSFSTLEIQRTEQGDSAMYLCASSWTGTNEKLFFGSGTQLSVL.

V and J are TRBV6-1 and TRBJ1-1; TRBD1 matches at 9 bases. V trimming: 5 bases; J trimming: 1 base; junction bases outside the gene matches: 5. The CDR3 runs to 15 residues. Germline-derived CDR1 and CDR2 are MNHNS and SASEGT. The CDR3 spells CASSLETGGNTEAFF. CDR3 nucleotide sequence: TGTGCCAGCAGTCTAGAGACAGGGGGGAACACTGAAGCTTTCTTT.

The rearrangement uses TRBV6-1 and TRBJ2-5; TRBD1 matches at 7 bases. The V segment lost 3 bases and the J segment 5 bases; nucleotides outside the gene matches: 12. The germline V gene encodes CDR1 MNHNS and CDR2 SASEGT. The CDR3 sequence is 16 residues long. The DNA of the CDR3 is TGTGCCAGCAGTGACAACCCGACAGGGTTCGGGGAGACCCAGTACTTC. As protein: CASSDNPTGFGETQYF.

The J gene is TRBJ2-7, the V gene TRBV5-8, with 11 bases matching TRBD2. The CDR3 has 15 amino acids. V shed 5 bases, J shed 5 bases, and the junction held 9 bases outside the gene matches. Germline CDR1 reads SGHTS; CDR2 reads YDEGEE. The CDR3 sequence is CASSPTSGGLDEQYF. CDR3 in DNA: TGTGCCAGCAGTCCCACTAGCGGGGGACTCGACGAGCAGTACTTC.

The chain couples TRBV10-3 to TRBJ2-1, with 8 bases matching TRBD2. CDR3 size: 15 residues. J gave up 9 bases and V 8 bases, and 15 bases lay outside the gene matches. Germline loops: CDR1 ENHRY, CDR2 SYGVKD. CDR3 coding DNA: TGTGCCATCCGGGGGGGCATTGGATCACCTCCTGAGCAGTTCTTC. It translates to CAIRGGIGSPPEQFF.

A single count supports this clone. This chain's CDR3 is CASSLGRYTGELFF. The CDR3 nucleotides read TGTGCCAGCAGCTTAGGCAGATACACCGGGGAGCTGTTTTTT. The genes are TRBV11-1 and TRBJ2-2; D unclear. V was clipped by 1 base and J by 3 bases, with 6 bases between them. Looked up from germline, CDR1 is SGHAT and CDR2 is FQDESV (reference sequence). The CDR3 is made up of 14 amino acids.

In DNA form, the CDR3 reads TGTGCCAGCAGAAAAACCGACAGGGTAGGGTTAAACGAGCAGTACTTC. It encodes CASRKTDRVGLNEQYF. The chain recombines TRBV28 with TRBJ2-7, with 7 nucleotides matching TRBD1. V gave up 6 bases and J gave up 5 bases; unmatched junction bases: 16. The CDR3 sequence is 16 residues long. Germline lookup yields CDR1 MDHEN and CDR2 SYDVKM.

The chain employs TRBV5-1 and TRBJ2-5, with D tentatively TRBD1 (6 bases). Germline V gene sequence: CDR1 SGHRS, CDR2 YFSETQ. V lost 4 bases and J 4 bases, leaving 14 bases between the germline ends. The CDR3 is 14 residues long. As DNA, the CDR3 is TGCGCCAGCAGCCCCATGACAGGTCCAGAGACCCAGTACTTC. Its protein product is CASSPMTGPETQYF.

The chain carries TRBV7-2 and TRBJ2-1; D might be TRBD2 (6 bases). This CDR3 has 16 residues. Trimming took 1 base from V and 7 from J, leaving 17 bases between them. Germline-derived CDR1 and CDR2 are SGHTA and FQGNSA. The CDR3 DNA reads TGTGCCAGCAGCTTAGAACCACTCGGGGGTCGGAATGAGCAGTTCTTC. This gives the protein CASSLEPLGGRNEQFF.

This chain joins TRBV5-1 and TRBJ2-5; TRBD2 might be the D (6 bases). The CDR3 covers 14 residues. The germline CDR1 and CDR2 sequences are SGHRS and YFSETQ. V was trimmed by 4 bases and J by 5 bases, leaving 15 bases between them. The CDR3 loop is CASSEEGLGETQYF. CDR3 nucleotide sequence: TGCGCCAGCAGCGAGGAGGGACTCGGCGAGACCCAGTACTTC. The entire variable domain, with the rest obtained from reference TRBV5-1 and TRBJ2-5, is as follows: KAGVTQTPRYLIKTRGQQVTLSCSPISGHRSVSWYQQTPGQGLQFLFEYFSETQRNKGNFPGRFSGRQFSNSRSEMNVSTLELGDSALYLCASSEEGLGETQYFGPGTRLLVL.

The chain recombines TRBV7-2 with TRBJ1-1; D call uncertain. Trimming removed 2 bases from V and 10 bases from J, with 11 bases in between. This CDR3 contains 12 residues. Germline loops: CDR1 SGHTA, CDR2 FQGNSA. The CDR3 sequence: CASSLNSAGAFF. DNA for the CDR3: TGTGCCAGCAGCTTAAACTCGGCAGGAGCTTTCTTT. The full variable domain, its missing parts supplied by reference TRBV7-2 and TRBJ1-1, is GAGVSQSPSNKVTEKGKDVELRCDPISGHTALYWYRQSLGQGLEFLIYFQGNSAPDKSGLPSDRFSAERTGGSVSTLTIQRTQQEDSAVYLCASSLNSAGAFFGQGTRLTVV.

J is TRBJ1-2 and V is TRBV5-1; 9 positions match TRBD1. Germline V gene lookup returns CDR1 SGHRS and CDR2 YFSETQ. The CDR3 spans 15 residues. With V trimmed by 3 bases and J by 7 bases, 10 bases remained unmatched. In nucleotides, the CDR3 is TGCGCCAGCAGCTATGGGACAGGGTATACGGTTGGCTACACCTTC. It encodes CASSYGTGYTVGYTF.

In this sample, this clone turned up many times. The chain carries TRBV10-3 and TRBJ1-1; 9 nucleotides agree with TRBD1. V lost 6 bases and J lost 5; bases outside the gene matches: 4. Germline V gene lookup returns CDR1 ENHRY and CDR2 SYGVKD. The CDR3 totals 13 residues. The CDR3 loop reads CAISNRGQTEAFF. DNA for the CDR3: TGTGCCATCAGCAACAGGGGGCAAACTGAAGCTTTCTTT.

The V call is TRBV5-1, the J call TRBJ1-2; tentative D call: TRBD1 (5 bases). V was clipped by 4 bases and J by 2 bases, with 12 bases between them. This CDR3 comprises 14 residues. Germline-derived CDR1 and CDR2 are SGHRS and YFSETQ. CDR3 region: CASSPLQENYGYTF. The DNA of the CDR3 is TGCGCCAGCAGCCCTTTACAGGAGAACTATGGCTACACCTTC.

The chain links TRBV13 to TRBJ1-6, with D perhaps TRBD1 (6 bases). V lost 5 bases and J lost 10, with 15 bases in between. Germline values: CDR1 PRHDT, CDR2 FYEKMQ (reference sequence). CDR3 length: 14 amino acids. The CDR3: CASSPTDRRSPLHF. The CDR3 DNA reads as TGTGCCAGCAGCCCCACCGACAGGAGGTCACCCCTCCACTTT.

The chain carries TRBV2 and TRBJ2-1; D is possibly TRBD1 (6 bases). Trimming removed 4 bases at V and 2 bases at J, with 12 bases between. The CDR3 sequence is 15 residues long. CDR1 SNHLY and CDR2 FYNNEI come from the germline V gene. The DNA of the CDR3 is TGTGCCAGCAGTGCGATCAGGGACACCTACAATGAGCAGTTCTTC. Its protein product is CASSAIRDTYNEQFF. Drawing the rest from reference TRBV2 and TRBJ2-1, the complete variable domain is EPEVTQTPSHQVTQMGQEVILRCVPISNHLYFYWYRQILGQKVEFLVSFYNNEISEKSEIFDDQFSVERPDGSNFTLKIRSTKLEDSAMYFCASSAIRDTYNEQFFGPGTRLTVL.

CDR3 DNA: TGCGCCAGCAGCTTCGAAGGTCTAGCCTACAATGAGCAGTTCTTC. This gives the protein CASSFEGLAYNEQFF. The rearrangement links TRBV5-1 to TRBJ2-1, with unresolved D. V was pared by 2 bases and J by 2 bases, with 11 bases between. The CDR3 runs 15 residues. Germline V lookup: CDR1 SGHRS, CDR2 YFSETQ.

The V gene is TRBV7-2, the J gene TRBJ2-5, with D possibly TRBD2 on 7 matching bases. V shed 4 bases and J shed 4 bases, with 16 bases lying between them. The CDR3 has 15 amino acids. Germline-derived CDR1 and CDR2 are SGHTA and FQGNSA. CDR3 residues: CASSYGRGAGETQYF. CDR3 DNA: TGTGCCAGCAGCTACGGCCGGGGGGCCGGAGAGACCCAGTACTTC.

The chain has TRBV2 and TRBJ1-5, with 8 bases identical to TRBD1. The CDR3 loop spans 16 amino acids. J was trimmed by 2 bases and V by 2 bases; bases with no gene match: 5. Germline CDR1 and CDR2: SNHLY and FYNNEI. This chain's CDR3 is CASSESTGQGNQPQHF. The CDR3 DNA sequence: TGTGCCAGCAGTGAATCTACGGGACAGGGCAATCAGCCCCAGCATTTT. Based on the CDR3 plus reference TRBV2 and TRBJ1-5, the full variable domain is EPEVTQTPSHQVTQMGQEVILRCVPISNHLYFYWYRQILGQKVEFLVSFYNNEISEKSEIFDDQFSVERPDGSNFTLKIRSTKLEDSAMYFCASSESTGQGNQPQHFGDGTRLSIL.

The chain uses TRBV28 and TRBJ2-5, with 11 positions matching TRBD2. This CDR3 region has 16 residues. CDR1 MDHEN and CDR2 SYDVKM come from the germline V gene. The junction had 7 bases not matched to a gene; V was cut back by 7 bases and J by 0 bases. The DNA of the CDR3 is TGTGCCAGCACCATGCGGACTAGCGGGTACCAAGAGACCCAGTACTTC. Translation: CASTMRTSGYQETQYF.

The CDR3 spells CASSLGDRGIGTGELFF. DNA of the CDR3: TGTGCCAGCAGCTTAGGCGACAGGGGGATCGGCACCGGGGAGCTGTTTTTT. This chain links TRBV7-9 with TRBJ2-2; the match to TRBD1 covers 9 bases. The CDR3 contains 17 residues. Germline CDR1 is SEHNR and CDR2 is FQNEAQ (reference sequence). Trimming took 1 base from V and 4 from J; bases not matched to a gene: 7. Combining the CDR3 with reference TRBV7-9 and TRBJ2-2 gives the whole variable domain DTGVSQNPRHKITKRGQNVTFRCDPISEHNRLYWYRQTLGQGPEFLTYFQNEAQLEKSRLLSDRFSAERPKGSFSTLEIQRTEQGDSAMYLCASSLGDRGIGTGELFFGEGSRLTVL.

This chain joins TRBV5-8 and TRBJ1-5, with a tentative D call TRBD1 (5 bases). The germline V gene has CDR1 SGHTS and CDR2 YDEGEE. This CDR3 region has 17 residues. Trimming removed 5 bases from V and 1 base from J, with 19 bases in between. The CDR3 DNA reads TGTGCCAGCAGTAGGGGATGGAGGGGTCCGAGCAATCAGCCCCAGCATTTT. Protein product: CASSRGWRGPSNQPQHF. Variable domain in full (rest from reference TRBV5-8 and TRBJ1-5): EAGVTQSPTHLIKTRGQQATLRCSPISGHTSVYWYQQALGLGLQFLLWYDEGEERNRGNFPPRFSGRQFPNYSSELNVNALELEDSALYLCASSRGWRGPSNQPQHFGDGTRLSIL.

This clone has just one count. The CDR3 loop reads CASSLATASRSEKLFF. The CDR3, as DNA: TGCGCCAGCAGCTTGGCCACGGCCTCTCGGAGTGAAAAACTGTTTTTT. J is TRBJ1-4 and V is TRBV5-1, with D hard to call. Trimming removed 0 bases at V and 7 bases at J, with 16 bases between. This CDR3 has 16 residues. Germline values: CDR1 SGHRS, CDR2 YFSETQ. Full variable domain (rest looked up from reference TRBV5-1 and TRBJ1-4): KAGVTQTPRYLIKTRGQQVTLSCSPISGHRSVSWYQQTPGQGLQFLFEYFSETQRNKGNFPGRFSGRQFSNSRSEMNVSTLELGDSALYLCASSLATASRSEKLFFGSGTQLSVL.